This entry lists 4 T cell receptor beta chains sequenced from one sample in a study of CD8+CD57+ T cells in acquired aplastic anemia. The use of genomic DNA as template underpinned the TCR beta VDJ and CDR3 profiling. MiXCR, applied by TCRdb to the reads, yields one record per CDR3 protein. The data show some 82,000 distinct CDR3 sequences, over 35% seen once. Sequencing input: sorted CD4+, CD8+, or CD8+CD57+ T cells (not recorded which) from PBMCs. All receptors come from a human donor in good health, serving as a control.

This clonotype was recorded a few times. This CDR3 is CASSESMGELFF. Here the CDR3 DNA reads TGCGCCAGCAGTGAGTCGATGGGGGAGCTGTTTTTT. The rearrangement joins TRBV10-1 to TRBJ2-2; D is unclear. The germline V and J ends were trimmed by 0 bases and 8 bases, with 4 bases remaining between them. Germline V gene sequence: CDR1 WNHNN, CDR2 SYGVQD (reference sequence). The CDR3 runs 12 residues.

As regards this clonotype: A read error may explain this, as a much larger clone is one base away. The V and J genes are TRBV6-1 and TRBJ1-2; D perhaps matches TRBD1 (5 bases). There are 15 residues in the CDR3. CDR1 and CDR2 (germline): MNHNS, SASEGT. CDR3 protein: CASSPGTPGSGGCTF. The CDR3, as DNA: TGTGCCAGCAGTCCCGGGACCCCCGGTTCGGGCGGCTGCACCTTC.

In regard to this clonotype: This clone may be a read error of a much larger clone one base away. The V and J genes are TRBV20-1 and TRBJ2-7; 7 nucleotides agree with TRBD2. Germline CDR1 and CDR2: DFQATT and SNEGSKA (reference sequence). This CDR3 contains 13 residues. The chain's CDR3 is CSARERGFYEQHF. The CDR3 DNA reads TGCAGTGCTAGAGAGCGGGGGTTCTACGAGCAGCACTTC.

The V gene is TRBV4-2, the J gene TRBJ1-5, with D unresolved. The V and J ends lost 4 bases and 3 bases respectively, with 10 bases between them. The CDR3 has 14 residues. Looked up from germline, CDR1 is LGHNA and CDR2 is YNFKEQ. DNA for the CDR3: TGTGCCAGCAGCCCTGACAAGGTCAATCAGCCCCAGCATTTT. Translating it yields CASSPDKVNQPQHF.